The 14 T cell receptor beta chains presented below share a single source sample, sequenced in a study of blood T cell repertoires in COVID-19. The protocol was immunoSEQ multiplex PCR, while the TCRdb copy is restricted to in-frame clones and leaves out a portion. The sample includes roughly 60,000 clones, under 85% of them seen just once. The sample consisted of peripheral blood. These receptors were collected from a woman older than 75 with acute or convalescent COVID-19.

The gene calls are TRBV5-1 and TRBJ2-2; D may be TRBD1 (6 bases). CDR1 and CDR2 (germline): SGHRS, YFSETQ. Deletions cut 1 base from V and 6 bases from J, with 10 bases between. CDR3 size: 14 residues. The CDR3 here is CASSLQQGPGELFF. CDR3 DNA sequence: TGCGCCAGCAGCTTGCAACAGGGCCCCGGGGAGCTGTTTTTT.

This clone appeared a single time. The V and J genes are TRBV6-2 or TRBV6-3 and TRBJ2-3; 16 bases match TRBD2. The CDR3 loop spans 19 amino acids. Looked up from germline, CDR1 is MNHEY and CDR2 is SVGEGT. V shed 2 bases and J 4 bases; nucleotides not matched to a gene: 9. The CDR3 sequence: CASSYPLGLAGGPPDTQYF. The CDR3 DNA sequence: TGTGCCAGCAGTTACCCGTTGGGACTAGCGGGAGGGCCCCCAGATACGCAGTATTTT.

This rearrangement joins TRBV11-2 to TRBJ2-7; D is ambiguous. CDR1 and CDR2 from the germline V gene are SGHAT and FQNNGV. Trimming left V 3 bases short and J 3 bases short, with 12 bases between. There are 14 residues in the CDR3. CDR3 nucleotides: TGTGCCAGCAGCTTCAGCGTCCCTTTCTACGAGCAGTACTTC. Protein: CASSFSVPFYEQYF.

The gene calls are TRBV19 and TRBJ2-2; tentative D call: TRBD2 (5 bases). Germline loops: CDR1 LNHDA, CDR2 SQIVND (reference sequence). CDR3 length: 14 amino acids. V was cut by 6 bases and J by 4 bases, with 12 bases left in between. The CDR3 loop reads CASRKRGSTGELFF. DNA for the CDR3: TGTGCCAGTAGAAAACGGGGTTCCACCGGGGAGCTGTTTTTT.

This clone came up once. The CDR3 nucleotides read TGTGCCAGCAGCCACGCGGTCGGGGATGAAGCTTTCTTT. This translates into CASSHAVGDEAFF. The chain recombines TRBV4-2 with TRBJ1-1; no clear D gene. The germline gives CDR1 LGHNA, CDR2 YNFKEQ. There are 13 residues in the CDR3. Deletions cut 3 bases from V and 7 bases from J, with 12 bases between.

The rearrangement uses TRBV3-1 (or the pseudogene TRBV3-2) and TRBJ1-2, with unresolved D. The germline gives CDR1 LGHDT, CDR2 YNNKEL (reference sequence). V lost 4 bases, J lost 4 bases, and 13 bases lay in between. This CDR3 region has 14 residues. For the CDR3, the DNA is TGTGCCAGCAGCCTCGGTACTCTGTCCTATGGCTACACCTTC. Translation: CASSLGTLSYGYTF.

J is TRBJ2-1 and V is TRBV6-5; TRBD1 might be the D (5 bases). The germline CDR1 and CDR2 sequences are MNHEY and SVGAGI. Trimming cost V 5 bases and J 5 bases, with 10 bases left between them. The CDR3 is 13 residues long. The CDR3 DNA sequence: TGTGCCAGCAGTCTACAGGATAACAATGAGCAGTTCTTC. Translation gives CASSLQDNNEQFF.

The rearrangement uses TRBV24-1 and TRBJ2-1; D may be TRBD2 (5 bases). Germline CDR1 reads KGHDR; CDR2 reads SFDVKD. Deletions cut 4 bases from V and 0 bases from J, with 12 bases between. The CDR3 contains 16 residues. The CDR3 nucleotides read TGTGCCACCAGTGACACTGCGGGCCTCTCCTACAATGAGCAGTTCTTC. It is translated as CATSDTAGLSYNEQFF.

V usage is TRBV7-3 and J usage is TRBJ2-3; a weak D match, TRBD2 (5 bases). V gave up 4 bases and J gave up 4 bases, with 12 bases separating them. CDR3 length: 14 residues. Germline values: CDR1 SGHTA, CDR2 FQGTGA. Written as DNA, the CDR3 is TGTGCCAGCAGCTCTGGCGGGTTGGCAGATACGCAGTATTTT. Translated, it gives CASSSGGLADTQYF.

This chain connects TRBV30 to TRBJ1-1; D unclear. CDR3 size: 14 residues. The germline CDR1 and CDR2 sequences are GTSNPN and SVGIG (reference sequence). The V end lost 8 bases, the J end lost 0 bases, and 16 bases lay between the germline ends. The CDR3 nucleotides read TGTGCCCGGGGAGTTGGTCACTTGAACACTGAAGCTTTCTTT. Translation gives CARGVGHLNTEAFF.

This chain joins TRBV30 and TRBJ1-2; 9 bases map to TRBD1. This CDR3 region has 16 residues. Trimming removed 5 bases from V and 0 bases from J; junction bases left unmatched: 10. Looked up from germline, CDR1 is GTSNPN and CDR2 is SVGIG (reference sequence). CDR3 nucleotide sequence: TGTGCCTGGGACAGGGGGTTTTCCGAAGCTAACTATGGCTACACCTTC. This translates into CAWDRGFSEANYGYTF.

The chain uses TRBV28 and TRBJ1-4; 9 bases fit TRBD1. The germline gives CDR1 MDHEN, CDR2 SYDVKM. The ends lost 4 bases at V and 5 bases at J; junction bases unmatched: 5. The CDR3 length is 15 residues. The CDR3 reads CASSSSGTGNEKLFF. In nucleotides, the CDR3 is TGTGCCAGCAGTTCGTCCGGGACAGGGAATGAAAAACTGTTTTTT.

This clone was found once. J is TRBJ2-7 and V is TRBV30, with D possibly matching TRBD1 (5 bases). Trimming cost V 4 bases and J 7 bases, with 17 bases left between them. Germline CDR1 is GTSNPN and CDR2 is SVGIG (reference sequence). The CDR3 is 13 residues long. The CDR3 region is CAWTSLGVGEQYF. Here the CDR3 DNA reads TGTGCCTGGACCAGCCTAGGGGTAGGAGAGCAGTACTTC.

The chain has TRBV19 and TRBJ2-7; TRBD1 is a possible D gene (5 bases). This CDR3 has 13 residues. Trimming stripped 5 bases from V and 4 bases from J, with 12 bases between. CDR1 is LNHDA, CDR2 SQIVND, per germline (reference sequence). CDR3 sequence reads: CASSPNQGYEQYF. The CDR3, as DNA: TGTGCCAGTAGTCCCAATCAGGGATACGAGCAGTACTTC.